The T cell receptor beta chain described here comes from a study of CD4 T cells in relation to SARS-CoV-2 and coronaviruses. The wider study: Shared crossreactive spike epitopes were mapped to their HLA restriction.

Per the germline V gene, CDR1 is KGHSH and CDR2 is LQKENI. V gave up 4 bases and J gave up 2 bases, with 9 bases separating them. The CDR3 loop spans 15 amino acids. The unexposed donors gave CD4+ T cells in about 2010-2019, prior to COVID-19. After nine to ten days of culture, CD4+ T cells were isolated. As concerns this clone: Its antigen is undetermined.

Study findings and constraints: In roughly 65% of donors, memory CD4+ clonotypes crossrecognized SARS-CoV-2 and at least one common cold coronavirus spike.

The assay was immunoSEQ multiplex PCR, and TCRdb's table has in-frame clones only and misses some. This sample carries 18,000 or so clones, around 67% of them seen once, and the ten largest clones take 21%. V is TRBV18 and J is TRBJ2-6, with a tentative D call TRBD1 (6 bases). The TCR was taken from a human donor in good health. The sequenced material came from CD4+ T cells from PBMCs, cultured in vitro. CDR3 in DNA: TGTGCCAGCTCACTACAGGGAACTGGGGCCAACGTCCTGACTTTC. It specifies CASSLQGTGANVLTF.